The following is a T cell receptor beta chain sequence with its context. Assay used: immunoSEQ multiplex PCR; TCRdb lists only in-frame clones, some missing. The sample yields 30,000 to 35,000 clones, approximately 90% seen once. The sample originates from a study of T cell changes during pregnancy in multiple sclerosis. Germline assignment: CDR1 MNHEY and CDR2 SMNVEV (reference sequence). The V end lost 0 bases, the J end lost 3 bases, and 5 bases lay between the germline ends. There are 13 residues in the CDR3. The chain carries TRBV27 and TRBJ1-2; D ambiguous. The starting material was CD8+ T cells from peripheral blood mononuclear cells, obtained in the first trimester of pregnancy. The TCR comes from a female donor with multiple sclerosis, enrolled in a pregnancy study. Here the CDR3 DNA reads TGTGCCAGCAGTTTATCGGCGGACTATGGCTACACCTTC. Its protein is CASSLSADYGYTF.